This entry lists 3 T cell receptor beta chains sequenced from one sample in a study of CD8+CD57+ T cells in acquired aplastic anemia. The template for TCR beta VDJ and CDR3 sequence profiling was genomic DNA. TCRdb redid the calling of the reads with MiXCR, one entry per CDR3 protein. The sample carries about 420,000 distinct CDR3 sequences, around 72% recorded once. Sequenced input: sorted CD4+, CD8+, or CD8+CD57+ T cells (not recorded which) from PBMCs. Receptors originate from a human donor in good health, serving as a control.

The gene calls are TRBV7-8 and TRBJ1-4; D gene uncertain. The germline V gene encodes CDR1 SGHVS and CDR2 FQNEAQ. The CDR3 is 14 residues long. Trimming removed 4 bases from V and 4 bases from J, with 10 bases in between. The CDR3 DNA reads TGTGCCAGCAGCTCGCCCGGGATTAATGAAAAACTGTTTTTT. This encodes CASSSPGINEKLFF.

The gene calls are TRBV7-8 and TRBJ1-6; 9 nucleotides agree with TRBD1. The CDR3 totals 15 residues. With V trimmed by 5 bases and J by 9 bases, 8 bases remained unmatched. The V gene's germline CDR1 is SGHVS and CDR2 FQNEAQ. This CDR3 is CASSRRTGVVSPLHF. The CDR3, as DNA: TGTGCCAGCAGCCGTCGGACAGGGGTTGTTTCACCCCTCCACTTT.

In its sample, this clonotype was seen a few times. Given a much more abundant clone one base away, this may be a read error. The chain carries TRBV7-3 and TRBJ2-1; the match to TRBD1 covers 10 bases. The germline V gene encodes CDR1 SGHTA and CDR2 FQGTGA. This CDR3 is built from 14 residues. Here the CDR3 DNA reads TGTGCCAGCAGCTTAAGACAGGGGGCAAATGAGCAGTCCTTC. The encoded protein is CASSLRQGANEQSF.